This T cell receptor beta chain comes out of a study of CD8+ T cells in alopecia areata. V was clipped by 4 bases and J by 1 base; unmatched bases: 4. The V gene's germline CDR1 is SGDLS and CDR2 YYNGEE. The CDR3 contains 14 residues. The authors extracted RNA and reverse transcribed it into cDNA as the sequencing template. Using immunoSEQ multiplex PCR, the repertoire was profiled, and TCRdb retains in-frame clones only, with some absent. Of under 300,000 clones listed, approximately 61% are singletons. The sequence derives from a human donor with alopecia areata. The rearrangement joins TRBV9 to TRBJ2-5; the match to TRBD1 covers 7 bases. The sequencing used CD4+ T cells sorted from blood, collected at week 0. The chain's CDR3 is CASSIGTVQETQYF. The CDR3 DNA follows: TGTGCCAGCAGCATCGGGACAGTCCAAGAGACCCAGTACTTC.